A single sample is the source of the 3 T cell receptor beta chains below, sequenced in a study of blood T cell repertoires in COVID-19 (TCRdb year 2020). The library was obtained by the immunoSEQ multiplex PCR assay. Sourced from immuneACCESS, this table was stored by TCRdb with only in-frame sequences that have V and J called. A share of the clones is absent; for the studies checked, an unresolved V gene accounts for under half, and the remainder has no known explanation. The sample table records about 87,000 clones; around 87% of these occur just once. The ten largest make up 7% to 9% of the sample. The sample comprised peripheral blood. The receptors shown here come from a human donor with acute or convalescent COVID-19. The donor label of this sample is uncertain.

V and J are TRBV9 and TRBJ1-2, with TRBD1 as a possible D gene (5 bases). CDR3 size: 15 residues. Trimming stripped 3 bases from V and 0 bases from J, with 12 bases between. In germline, CDR1 is SGDLS, CDR2 YYNGEE. The CDR3 coding sequence is TGTGCCAGCAGCGCCTCGACAGATCCTAACTATGGCTACACCTTC. It translates to CASSASTDPNYGYTF.

The chain carries TRBV11-2 and TRBJ2-7; TRBD1 might be the D (5 bases). The V gene's germline CDR1 is SGHAT and CDR2 FQNNGV. The CDR3 runs 15 residues. V lost 1 base, J lost 1 base, and 11 bases lay in between. The DNA of the CDR3 is TGTGCCAGCAGCTTAGCTACAGGTGGATCCTACGAGCAGTACTTC. Translating gives CASSLATGGSYEQYF. Together with reference TRBV11-2 and TRBJ2-7, the CDR3 gives the full variable domain: EAGVAQSPRYKIIEKRQSVAFWCNPISGHATLYWYQQILGQGPKLLIQFQNNGVVDDSQLPKDRFSAERLKGVDSTLKIQPAKLEDSAVYLCASSLATGGSYEQYFGPGTRLTVT.

This chain connects TRBV28 to TRBJ2-3; maybe TRBD2 (6 bases). Germline CDR1 and CDR2: MDHEN and SYDVKM. This CDR3 is 15 amino acids long. Trimming removed 7 bases at V and 2 bases at J, with 16 bases between. The CDR3 protein is CASISAAGPTDTQYF. As DNA, the CDR3 is TGTGCCAGCATCTCCGCGGCGGGACCCACAGATACGCAGTATTTT.